Listed below are T cell receptor beta chains from one sample, sequenced in a study of read filtering for tumor transcriptome and immune sequencing. In TCRdb, the reads were re-called with MiXCR into one record per CDR3 protein. The sample holds over 45,000 distinct CDR3 sequences, around 20% seen once. The sample taken for sequencing was a population of CD138-negative cells sorted from bone marrow. The source is a donor aged 40 or over with multiple myeloma. Each CDR3 is given with its conserved first and last residue. Each record gives: clone size, D gene, V gene, J gene, CDR3 DNA, CDR3 protein. A D gene is named only where the DNA matches it firmly. Where a row states a size, it is once, few, many or the class of an expanded clone; other rows omit it.

medium-sized	TRBD2	TRBV23-1	TRBJ2-1	TGCGCCAGCAGTCAATGGAACGACTCGGGGGGAAATGAGCAGTTCTTC	CASSQWNDSGGNEQFF
many	-	TRBV29-1	TRBJ2-5	TGCAGCGTCTCGGGTCCGGGAGAGACCCAGTACTTC	CSVSGPGETQYF
many	-	TRBV2	TRBJ1-1	TGTGCCAGCAGTTGGGGGTACACTGAAGCTTTCTTT	CASSWGYTEAFF
many	-	TRBV21-1	TRBJ1-5	TGTGCCAGCAGCAAAGGCGAAGACAGGGGAGAACAGCCCCAGCATTTT	CASSKGEDRGEQPQHF
many	-	TRBV29-1	TRBJ2-1	TGCAGCGTTGCGGGGTACTTCCCTACCAATGAGCAGTTCTTC	CSVAGYFPTNEQFF
few	TRBD1	TRBV25-1	TRBJ2-7	TGTGCCAGCAGTGAAGAAGGACAGGGGGCCCCCTACGAGCAGTACTTC	CASSEEGQGAPYEQYF
many	-	TRBV2	TRBJ2-7	TGTGCCAGCGTCCCTCCCGGAGTTCCCGTGTACTTC	CASVPPGVPVYF
many	-	TRBV28	TRBJ2-7	TGTGCCAGCAGTTTATCCCTCGCGGGGCGGAGCTCCTACGAGCAGTACTTC	CASSLSLAGRSSYEQYF
-	-	TRBV4-3	TRBJ2-5	TGCGCCAGCAGCGCTGGGGAGACCCAGTACTTC	CASSAGETQYF
many	TRBD1	TRBV19	TRBJ2-7	TGTGCCAGTAGTAACCCGACAGGGGACGAGCAGTACTTC	CASSNPTGDEQYF
many	-	TRBV13	TRBJ1-2	TGTGCCAGCAGCTTTCCGACGGCCTATGGCTACACCTTC	CASSFPTAYGYTF
many	TRBD1	TRBV6-5	TRBJ1-1	TGTGCCAGCACCGACCTGGGACAGGGTATTCCTGAAGCTTTCTTT	CASTDLGQGIPEAFF
-	-	TRBV4-3	TRBJ1-4	TGTGCCAGTAGCCAAGATCCGTCAGATGAAAAACTGTTTTTT	CASSQDPSDEKLFF
many	-	TRBV2	TRBJ2-2	TGTGCCAGCAGTGAACGTGGGGTTTACACCGGGGAGCTGTTTTTT	CASSERGVYTGELFF
many	-	TRBV6-5	TRBJ2-6	TGTGCCAGCAGTTACGTAGAGTCTGGGGCCAACGTCCTGACTTTC	CASSYVESGANVLTF
many	-	TRBV6-6	TRBJ2-7	TGTGCCAGCAGTTATTACAGCTACGAGCAGTACTTC	CASSYYSYEQYF
few	-	TRBV13	TRBJ2-5	TGTGCCAGCACCTTCCGCTCAGGGGAAGAGACCCAGTACTTC	CASTFRSGEETQYF
many	-	TRBV4-1	TRBJ1-1	TGCGCCAGCAGCCAAGGTGGGGGCCCTGAAGCTTTCTTT	CASSQGGGPEAFF
few	-	TRBV20-1	TRBJ2-7	TGCAGTGCTAGGATCCAACAGGGCTACGAGCAGTACTTC	CSARIQQGYEQYF
few	-	TRBV19	TRBJ1-5	TGTGCCAGTAGTATAGCTGGCAGGGGTGCTCAGCCCCAGCATTTT	CASSIAGRGAQPQHF
many	TRBD1	TRBV20-1	TRBJ2-7	TGCAGTGCTACCTCTCCCGGACAGGGGTCCTACGAGCAGTACTTC	CSATSPGQGSYEQYF
many	-	TRBV5-1	TRBJ1-1	TGCGCCAGCAGCTGGACAGTAACGAACACTGAAGCTTTCTTT	CASSWTVTNTEAFF
-	-	TRBV7-9	TRBJ2-2	TGTGCCAGCAGCTTATACGTGGTCAACACCGGGGAGCTGTTTTTT	CASSLYVVNTGELFF
many	-	TRBV29-1	TRBJ2-1	TGCAGCGTTGAAGATTTGGGAGCCTCCTACAATGAGCAGTTCTTC	CSVEDLGASYNEQFF
many	TRBD2	TRBV10-1	TRBJ2-1	TGCGCCAGCAGTGAGTCAGAGGCTAGCGGGACCGAGCAGTTCTTC	CASSESEASGTEQFF
many	TRBD2	TRBV7-8	TRBJ2-3	TGTGCCAGCAGCTGGTATGAAGCGGGAGTTCGCACAGATACGCAGTATTTT	CASSWYEAGVRTDTQYF
-	-	TRBV29-1	TRBJ2-3	TGCAGCGTTGTAGGGGCAGGGGGGCCTAGCGCGATCACAGATACGCAGTATTTT	CSVVGAGGPSAITDTQYF
few	-	TRBV3-1	TRBJ2-2	TGTGCCAGCAGCCAAGCCGGGCGGACCGGGGAGCTGTTTTTT	CASSQAGRTGELFF
-	-	TRBV5-1	TRBJ2-3	TGCGCCAGCAGCTTAGAGGGTAGGCCGTACACAGATACGCAGTATTTT	CASSLEGRPYTDTQYF
few	-	TRBV7-3	TRBJ1-5	TGTGCCAGCAGCCCTAAGCGCGGCCAACCCAATCAGCCCCAGCATTTT	CASSPKRGQPNQPQHF
many	TRBD2	TRBV7-2	TRBJ2-4	TGTGCCAGCAGCCCCCCCGGGACTAGCGCCAAAAACATTCAGTACTTC	CASSPPGTSAKNIQYF
many	-	TRBV7-9	TRBJ2-7	TGTGCCAGCAGCTCCCCAACTCGTGGGAGCCACGAGCAGTACTTC	CASSSPTRGSHEQYF
many	-	TRBV12-3/TRBV12-4	TRBJ1-1	TGTGCCAGCAGCTTGAAGGCTAACACTGAAGCTTTCTTT	CASSLKANTEAFF
many	TRBD2	TRBV7-2	TRBJ2-1	TGTGCCAGCAGCTTAGTTGCGGGGGGTGCTGAGCAGTTCTTC	CASSLVAGGAEQFF
-	-	TRBV28	TRBJ2-5	TGTGCCAGCAGTATTCAGCAGTACCAAGAGACCCAGTACTTC	CASSIQQYQETQYF
once	-	TRBV19	TRBJ2-1	TGTGCCACCCGCCAGAGCGTCTTCAATGAGCAGTTCTTC	CATRQSVFNEQFF
few	TRBD2	TRBV10-3	TRBJ2-1	TGTGCCATCAGTGAGCTGACTAGCGGGAGGGCCAGGGAGCAGTTCTTC	CAISELTSGRAREQFF
few	-	TRBV28	TRBJ2-3	TGTGCCAGCAGTTTGGGGGCGCAAGGCACAGATACGCAGTATTTT	CASSLGAQGTDTQYF
few	-	TRBV10-3	TRBJ1-5	TGTGCCATCAGTGGTGGGACAAACAATCAGCCCCAGCATTTT	CAISGGTNNQPQHF
many	-	TRBV3-1	TRBJ2-7	TGTGCCAGCAGCCCCTTGGGCGGCGAGCAGTACTTC	CASSPLGGEQYF
many	-	TRBV29-1	TRBJ2-5	TGCAGCGCTAGCAAAACAGAGACCCAGTACTTC	CSASKTETQYF
-	-	TRBV7-2	TRBJ1-2	TGTGCCAGAAGCTTGGCCTCCGGCAGGAGCTATGGCTACACCTTC	CARSLASGRSYGYTF
many	-	TRBV19	TRBJ1-2	TGTGCCAGTAGTATACAGGGGACCTATGGCTACACCTTC	CASSIQGTYGYTF
many	TRBD1	TRBV28	TRBJ1-5	TGTGCCAGCCAACGTCAGGGGGCGCGGGACAATCAGCCCCAGCATTTT	CASQRQGARDNQPQHF
many	-	TRBV10-2	TRBJ2-5	TGCGCCAGCAGTGAGTCTGGTGAGGAGACCCAGTACTTC	CASSESGEETQYF